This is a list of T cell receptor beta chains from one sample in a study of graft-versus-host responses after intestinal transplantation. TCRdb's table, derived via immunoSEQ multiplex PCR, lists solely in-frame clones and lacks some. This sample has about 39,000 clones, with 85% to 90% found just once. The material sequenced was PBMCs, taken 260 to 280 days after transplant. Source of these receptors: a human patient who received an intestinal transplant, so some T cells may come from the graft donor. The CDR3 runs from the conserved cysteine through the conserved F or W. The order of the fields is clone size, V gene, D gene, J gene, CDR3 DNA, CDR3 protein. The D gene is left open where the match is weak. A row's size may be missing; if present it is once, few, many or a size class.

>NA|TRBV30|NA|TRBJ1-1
TGTGCCTGGAGCTCGGGGACTGAAGCTTTCTTT
CAWSSGTEAFF
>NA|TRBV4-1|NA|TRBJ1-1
TGCGCCAGCAGCCAAGGATTAGCAGCCAGGGGAAATGAAGCTTTCTTT
CASSQGLAARGNEAFF
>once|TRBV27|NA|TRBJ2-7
TGTGCCAGCAGTCCTTATCCGCCCAGCTCCTACGAGCAGTACTTC
CASSPYPPSSYEQYF
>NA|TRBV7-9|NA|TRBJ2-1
TGTGCCAGCAGCCCCGAGACAGTCTCCGTTTACAATGAGCAGTTCTTC
CASSPETVSVYNEQFF
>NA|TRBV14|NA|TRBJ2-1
TGTGCCAGCAGCCAACGTCCTGGGGGGCAGAGCTCCTACAATGAGCAGTTCTTC
CASSQRPGGQSSYNEQFF
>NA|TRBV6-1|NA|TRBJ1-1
TGTGCCAGCAGTCATTACACTGAAGCTTTCTTT
CASSHYTEAFF
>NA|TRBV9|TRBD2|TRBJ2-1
TGTGCCAGCAGCCCGGGGGGAAACAATGAGCAGTTCTTC
CASSPGGNNEQFF
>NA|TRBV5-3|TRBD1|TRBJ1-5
TGTGCCAGAAGCCATCGGGACAGTGCCAATCAGCCCCAGCATTTT
CARSHRDSANQPQHF
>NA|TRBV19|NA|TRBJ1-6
TGTGCCAGTACGAACGTGCGGGGAACTTCACCCCTCCACTTT
CASTNVRGTSPLHF
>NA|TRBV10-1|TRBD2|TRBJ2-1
TGCGCCAGCAGCCCTCCGGGACTAGCGAATGAGCAGTTCTTC
CASSPPGLANEQFF
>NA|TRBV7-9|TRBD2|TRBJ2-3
TGTGCCAGCAGCTTATGGCGGGGGGGTACAGATACGCAGTATTTT
CASSLWRGGTDTQYF
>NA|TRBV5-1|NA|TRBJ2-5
TGCGCCAGCCAAAATCTACAGGGGGGGGTCCAAGAGACCCAGTACTTC
CASQNLQGGVQETQYF
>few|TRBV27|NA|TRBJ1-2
TGTGCCAGCAGTTTATCTGCTAGTTCATATGGCTACACCTTC
CASSLSASSYGYTF
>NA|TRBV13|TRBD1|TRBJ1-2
TGTGCCAGGAGGGAGATGGGACAGCTCTATGGCTACACCTTC
CARREMGQLYGYTF
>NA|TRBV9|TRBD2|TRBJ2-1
TGTGCCAGCAGCGAAAGCGGGGGCTCCTACAATGAGCAGTTCTTC
CASSESGGSYNEQFF
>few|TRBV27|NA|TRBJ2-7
TGTGCCAGCTCCTCAGCGTACGAGCAGTACTTC
CASSSAYEQYF
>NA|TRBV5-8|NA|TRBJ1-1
TGTGCCAGCAGCTCCGGGACCCTGGCGGGAGCTTTCTTT
CASSSGTLAGAFF
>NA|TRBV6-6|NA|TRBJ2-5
TGTGCCAGCAGTTACCGTGGGACTGTGGAGACCCAGTACTTC
CASSYRGTVETQYF
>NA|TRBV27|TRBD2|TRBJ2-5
TGTGCCAGCAGTTTTCCCAGCGGGGGGGCGCTTGAAGAGACCCAGTACTTC
CASSFPSGGALEETQYF
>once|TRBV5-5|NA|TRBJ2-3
TGTGCCAGCAGAGCTAGCACAGATACGCAGTATTTT
CASRASTDTQYF
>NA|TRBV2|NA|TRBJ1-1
TGTGCCAGCAGTGATTACCTAGGGAATGAAGCTTTCTTT
CASSDYLGNEAFF
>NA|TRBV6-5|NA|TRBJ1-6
TGTGCCAGCACCCCGGGAACCGGACAGAATTCACCCCTCCACTTT
CASTPGTGQNSPLHF
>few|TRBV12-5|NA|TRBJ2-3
TGTGCTAGTGGTCCCCCCCCAGATACGCAGTATTTT
CASGPPPDTQYF
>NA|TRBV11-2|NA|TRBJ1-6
TGTGCCAGCAGCTTAGAAAGGACGGGAAATTCACCCCTCCACTTT
CASSLERTGNSPLHF
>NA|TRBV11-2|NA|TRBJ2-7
TGTGCCAGCAGCTTGGGGGACAAGCAGTACTTC
CASSLGDKQYF
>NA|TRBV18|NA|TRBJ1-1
TGTGCCAGCTCACCCACGGGACTCCCGAACACTGAAGCTTTCTTT
CASSPTGLPNTEAFF
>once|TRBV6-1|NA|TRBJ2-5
TGTGCCAGCAGTGAAGGCCTAAAGACAGGTCAAGAGACCCAGTACTTC
CASSEGLKTGQETQYF
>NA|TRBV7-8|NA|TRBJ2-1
TGTGCCAGCAGGAGGAGGGGGGCATATGAGCAGTTCTTC
CASRRRGAYEQFF
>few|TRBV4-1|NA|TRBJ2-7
TGCGCCAGCAGCCAAGGTTCTCAGGGCTTGGTGGGCTACGAGCAGTACTTC
CASSQGSQGLVGYEQYF
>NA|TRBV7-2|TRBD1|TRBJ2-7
TGTGCCAGCAACCAACCAGGGGGAAGCTACGAGCAGTACTTC
CASNQPGGSYEQYF
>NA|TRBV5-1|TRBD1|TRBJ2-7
TGCGCCAGCAGCCCTTTAGAGGGCAGGGGGCAACACGAGCAGTACTTC
CASSPLEGRGQHEQYF
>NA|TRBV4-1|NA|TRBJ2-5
TGCGCCAGCAGCCTTAGCGTGGGAGTCCAAGAGACCCAGTACTTC
CASSLSVGVQETQYF
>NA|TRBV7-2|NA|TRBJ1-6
TGTGCCAGCTTACCTGACAGGAGCTCCTATAATTCACCCCTCCACTTT
CASLPDRSSYNSPLHF
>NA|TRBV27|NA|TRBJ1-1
TGTGCCAGCAGTTTATTCGGGCATTCAAACACTGAAGCTTTCTTT
CASSLFGHSNTEAFF
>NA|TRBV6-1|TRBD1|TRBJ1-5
TGTGCCAGCAGTGAATTGGGGCAGGGGGGAATGCCCCAGCATTTT
CASSELGQGGMPQHF
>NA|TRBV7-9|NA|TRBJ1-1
TGTGCCAGCAGCCCCCCGGCTGGGGGTAGGACTGAAGCTTTCTTT
CASSPPAGGRTEAFF
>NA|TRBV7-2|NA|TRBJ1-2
TGTGCCAGCAGCTTAGTCGGGGGCTCGGGCTATGGCTACACCTTC
CASSLVGGSGYGYTF
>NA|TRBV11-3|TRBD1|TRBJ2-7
TGTGCCAGCAGCTCCTACGGGACAGGATACTCCTACGAGCAGTACTTC
CASSSYGTGYSYEQYF
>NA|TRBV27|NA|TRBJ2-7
TGTGCCAGCAGTTTATCGGGAGAGCACTACGAGCAGTACTTC
CASSLSGEHYEQYF
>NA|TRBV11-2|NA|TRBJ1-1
TGTGCCAGCAGCTTGGGTTACAGGGTAGAAGCTTTCTTT
CASSLGYRVEAFF
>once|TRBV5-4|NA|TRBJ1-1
TGTGCCAGCAGCAGGGGACGGACTGAAGCTTTCTTT
CASSRGRTEAFF
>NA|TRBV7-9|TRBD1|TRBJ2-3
TGTGCCAGCAGCTTTCTGGGACAGGGTCTTGATACGCAGTATTTT
CASSFLGQGLDTQYF
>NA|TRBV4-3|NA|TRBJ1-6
TGCGCCAGCAGCCAGGCCAGGGAGGGTCCCCTCCACTTT
CASSQAREGPLHF
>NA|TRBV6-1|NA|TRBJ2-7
TGTGCCAGCAGTTCCAAGACGGGGGACTACGAGCAGTACTTC
CASSSKTGDYEQYF
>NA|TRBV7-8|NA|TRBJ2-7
TGTGCCAGCAGTGAAGAGAGTTTTACATCCTACGAGCAGTACTTC
CASSEESFTSYEQYF
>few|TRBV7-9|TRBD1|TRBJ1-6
TGTGCCAGCAGCGAGAGACAGGGGTGGGATAATTCACCCCTCCACTTT
CASSERQGWDNSPLHF
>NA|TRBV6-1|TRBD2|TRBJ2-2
TGTGCCAGCAGTGGGACTAGCGGGGGGGCCGGGGAGCTGTTTTTT
CASSGTSGGAGELFF
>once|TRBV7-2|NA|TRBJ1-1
TGTGCCAGCAGCTACTTGGCGGGGGGGCTACCTGAAGCTTTCTTT
CASSYLAGGLPEAFF
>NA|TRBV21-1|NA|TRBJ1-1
TGTGCCAGCAGCAAAATGGAGGGGATGAACACTGAAGCTTTCTTT
CASSKMEGMNTEAFF
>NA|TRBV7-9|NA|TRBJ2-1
TGTGCCAGCAGCTCGCCTTTAAAGGGTATAATCAATGAGCAGTTCTTC
CASSSPLKGIINEQFF
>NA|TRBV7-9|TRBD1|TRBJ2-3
TGTGCCAGCAGCTTTGGGACAGGGGGAACAGATACGCAGTATTTT
CASSFGTGGTDTQYF
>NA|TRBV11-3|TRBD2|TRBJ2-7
TGTGCCAGCAGCTTAGAGCTTCCGGGCGGGGGGACCTACGAGCAGTACTTC
CASSLELPGGGTYEQYF